Listed below are T cell receptor beta chains from one sample, sequenced in a study of blood T cell repertoires in COVID-19. Method: immunoSEQ multiplex PCR; TCRdb's copy keeps in-frame clones and lacks some. The top ten hold under 0.75% of the sample, which has approximately 470,000 clones, around 90% seen once. The sequenced sample was PBMCs or T cells enriched from blood (not recorded which). Receptor source: a woman between 18 and 29 years old who had recovered from COVID-19. Both conserved end residues are part of each CDR3. Each record gives: D gene, V gene, clone size, J gene, CDR3 protein, CDR3 DNA. The D gene is left open where the match is weak. Not every row has a clone size; where given, it reads once, few, many or a size class.

d_gene: TRBD1; v_gene: TRBV7-6; abundance: few; j_gene: TRBJ1-1; CDR3aa: CASSLGHRQGTYTEAFF; CDR3nt: TGTGCCAGCAGCTTAGGTCATAGACAGGGGACATACACTGAAGCTTTCTTT
d_gene: -; v_gene: TRBV13; abundance: -; j_gene: TRBJ2-5; CDR3aa: CASSSSRGGPETQYF; CDR3nt: TGTGCCAGCAGCTCATCGAGGGGGGGGCCCGAGACCCAGTACTTC
d_gene: TRBD1; v_gene: TRBV5-5; abundance: -; j_gene: TRBJ1-1; CDR3aa: CASTPWAGGEGTEAFF; CDR3nt: TGTGCCAGCACCCCCTGGGCAGGGGGCGAAGGCACTGAAGCTTTCTTT
d_gene: TRBD2; v_gene: TRBV20-1; abundance: -; j_gene: TRBJ2-1; CDR3aa: CSASRSSGGYNEQFF; CDR3nt: TGCAGTGCTAGTAGATCTAGCGGGGGGTACAATGAGCAGTTCTTC
d_gene: -; v_gene: TRBV7-2; abundance: -; j_gene: TRBJ2-3; CDR3aa: CASSFGPPGVYTQYF; CDR3nt: TGTGCCAGCAGCTTCGGCCCCCCGGGGGTTTATACGCAGTATTTT
d_gene: -; v_gene: TRBV29-1; abundance: -; j_gene: TRBJ1-2; CDR3aa: CSVARQVTNYGYTF; CDR3nt: TGCAGCGTCGCGCGACAAGTGACTAACTATGGCTACACCTTC
d_gene: TRBD1; v_gene: TRBV7-9; abundance: -; j_gene: TRBJ1-4; CDR3aa: CATTGGEDEKLFF; CDR3nt: TGTGCCACCACAGGGGGCGAAGATGAAAAACTGTTTTTT
d_gene: -; v_gene: TRBV19; abundance: -; j_gene: TRBJ1-5; CDR3aa: CASSIDDGVGQPQHF; CDR3nt: TGTGCCAGTAGTATAGACGACGGGGTTGGTCAGCCCCAGCATTTT
d_gene: TRBD1; v_gene: TRBV7-6; abundance: -; j_gene: TRBJ2-1; CDR3aa: CASSLSTLGQTNNEQFF; CDR3nt: TGTGCCAGCAGCCTCTCCACACTGGGACAGACGAACAATGAGCAGTTCTTC
d_gene: -; v_gene: TRBV6-1; abundance: -; j_gene: TRBJ1-4; CDR3aa: CASSEARGAGDEKLFF; CDR3nt: TGTGCCAGCAGTGAAGCTCGGGGGGCAGGAGATGAAAAACTGTTTTTT
d_gene: -; v_gene: TRBV5-6; abundance: -; j_gene: TRBJ1-2; CDR3aa: CASSFTTEGYTF; CDR3nt: TGTGCCAGCAGTTTTACGACAGAGGGCTACACCTTC
d_gene: -; v_gene: TRBV5-6; abundance: once; j_gene: TRBJ1-2; CDR3aa: CASSSDNARTVHLGGYTF; CDR3nt: TGTGCCAGCAGCTCTGATAACGCCCGGACAGTACATCTCGGGGGCTACACCTTC
d_gene: -; v_gene: TRBV2; abundance: once; j_gene: TRBJ1-5; CDR3aa: CASSIQGYQPQHF; CDR3nt: TGTGCCAGCAGCATACAGGGTTATCAGCCCCAGCATTTT
d_gene: -; v_gene: TRBV2; abundance: -; j_gene: TRBJ1-6; CDR3aa: CASSEGRESPLHF; CDR3nt: TGTGCCAGCAGTGAGGGGAGGGAGTCACCCCTCCACTTT
d_gene: TRBD1; v_gene: TRBV19; abundance: -; j_gene: TRBJ1-1; CDR3aa: CASSTTGPDTEAFF; CDR3nt: TGTGCCAGTAGTACGACAGGGCCCGACACTGAAGCTTTCTTT
d_gene: -; v_gene: TRBV29-1; abundance: -; j_gene: TRBJ2-4; CDR3aa: CSVTEGTNIQYF; CDR3nt: TGCAGCGTTACGGAGGGTACAAACATTCAGTACTTC
d_gene: -; v_gene: TRBV9; abundance: -; j_gene: TRBJ2-1; CDR3aa: CASSVDPRTDRSYNEQFF; CDR3nt: TGTGCCAGCAGCGTAGATCCTCGGACAGACCGCTCCTACAATGAGCAGTTCTTC
d_gene: TRBD1; v_gene: TRBV28; abundance: -; j_gene: TRBJ1-2; CDR3aa: CASSLRDRAHTF; CDR3nt: TGTGCCAGCAGTTTAAGAGACAGGGCCCACACCTTC
d_gene: -; v_gene: TRBV10-3; abundance: -; j_gene: TRBJ1-2; CDR3aa: CAISDGGTYGYTF; CDR3nt: TGTGCCATCAGTGATGGGGGGACCTATGGCTACACCTTC
d_gene: -; v_gene: TRBV3-1/TRBV3-2; abundance: -; j_gene: TRBJ1-3; CDR3aa: CASSHRTGDTIYF; CDR3nt: TGTGCCAGCAGCCACCGAACAGGAGACACCATATATTTT
d_gene: TRBD1; v_gene: TRBV24-1; abundance: few; j_gene: TRBJ1-1; CDR3aa: CATSDLRTGPDTEAFF; CDR3nt: TGTGCCACCAGTGATTTGCGGACAGGCCCGGACACTGAAGCTTTCTTT
d_gene: -; v_gene: TRBV5-6; abundance: -; j_gene: TRBJ2-1; CDR3aa: CASSLAVSPYNEQFF; CDR3nt: TGTGCCAGCAGCTTGGCGGTAAGTCCCTACAATGAGCAGTTCTTC
d_gene: TRBD1; v_gene: TRBV29-1; abundance: -; j_gene: TRBJ1-1; CDR3aa: CSVGRGTGETEAFF; CDR3nt: TGCAGCGTTGGGCGGGGGACAGGGGAAACTGAAGCTTTCTTT
d_gene: -; v_gene: TRBV6-2/TRBV6-3; abundance: -; j_gene: TRBJ2-3; CDR3aa: CASSYSEYSPSNTDTQYF; CDR3nt: TGTGCCAGCAGTTACTCGGAGTATAGTCCCTCCAACACAGATACGCAGTATTTT
d_gene: TRBD1; v_gene: TRBV12-5; abundance: once; j_gene: TRBJ1-6; CDR3aa: CASGLVLPGGISPLHF; CDR3nt: TGTGCTAGTGGTTTGGTACTTCCAGGGGGAATTTCACCCCTCCACTTT
d_gene: TRBD1; v_gene: TRBV2; abundance: -; j_gene: TRBJ1-1; CDR3aa: CAGADRGRDTEAFF; CDR3nt: TGTGCCGGAGCGGACAGGGGGCGGGACACTGAAGCTTTCTTT
d_gene: TRBD1; v_gene: TRBV29-1; abundance: -; j_gene: TRBJ2-1; CDR3aa: CSVEEGGGYNEQFF; CDR3nt: TGCAGCGTTGAAGAAGGGGGCGGGTACAATGAGCAGTTCTTC
d_gene: -; v_gene: TRBV5-1; abundance: -; j_gene: TRBJ2-1; CDR3aa: CASSLLPETDYNEQFF; CDR3nt: TGCGCCAGCAGCTTACTCCCGGAGACGGACTACAATGAGCAGTTCTTC
d_gene: TRBD1; v_gene: TRBV3-1/TRBV3-2; abundance: -; j_gene: TRBJ2-7; CDR3aa: CASSPAEGQGNYEQYF; CDR3nt: TGTGCCAGCAGCCCGGCCGAGGGACAGGGAAACTACGAGCAGTACTTC
d_gene: -; v_gene: TRBV5-6; abundance: -; j_gene: TRBJ2-2; CDR3aa: CASSYEAEELFF; CDR3nt: TGTGCCAGCAGCTACGAAGCGGAGGAGCTGTTTTTT
d_gene: -; v_gene: TRBV7-2; abundance: -; j_gene: TRBJ2-7; CDR3aa: CASSLAPVAIYRSYEQYF; CDR3nt: TGTGCCAGCAGCTTAGCGCCCGTCGCTATCTACCGCTCCTACGAGCAGTACTTC
d_gene: -; v_gene: TRBV7-9; abundance: -; j_gene: TRBJ1-1; CDR3aa: CASSLTQNTEAFF; CDR3nt: TGTGCCAGCAGCTTGACACAAAACACTGAAGCTTTCTTT
d_gene: TRBD1; v_gene: TRBV27; abundance: -; j_gene: TRBJ2-2; CDR3aa: CASSFGTATGELFF; CDR3nt: TGTGCCAGCAGTTTCGGGACAGCGACCGGGGAGCTGTTTTTT
d_gene: TRBD1; v_gene: TRBV30; abundance: -; j_gene: TRBJ1-6; CDR3aa: CAFGQGNSPLHF; CDR3nt: TGTGCCTTCGGACAGGGTAATTCACCCCTCCACTTT
d_gene: TRBD1; v_gene: TRBV5-4; abundance: -; j_gene: TRBJ2-3; CDR3aa: CASSHRQGPTDTQYF; CDR3nt: TGTGCCAGCAGCCATAGACAGGGGCCGACAGATACGCAGTATTTT
d_gene: -; v_gene: TRBV27; abundance: -; j_gene: TRBJ1-1; CDR3aa: CASSAVTGTTEAFF; CDR3nt: TGTGCCAGCAGTGCGGTTACAGGTACAACTGAAGCTTTCTTT
d_gene: -; v_gene: TRBV30; abundance: -; j_gene: TRBJ1-6; CDR3aa: CAWSVTGHEGSPLHF; CDR3nt: TGTGCCTGGAGTGTAACGGGACATGAGGGTTCACCCCTCCACTTT
d_gene: -; v_gene: TRBV18; abundance: -; j_gene: TRBJ1-5; CDR3aa: CASSPNRNGQPQHF; CDR3nt: TGTGCCAGCTCACCAAACAGAAACGGTCAGCCCCAGCATTTT
d_gene: -; v_gene: TRBV27; abundance: -; j_gene: TRBJ1-1; CDR3aa: CASSLGGEAFF; CDR3nt: TGTGCCAGCAGTTTGGGGGGGGAAGCTTTCTTT
d_gene: TRBD2; v_gene: TRBV3-1/TRBV3-2; abundance: few; j_gene: TRBJ2-3; CDR3aa: CASSQFRGGASDTQYF; CDR3nt: TGTGCCAGCAGCCAATTCCGGGGGGGGGCCTCTGATACGCAGTATTTT
d_gene: -; v_gene: TRBV6-1; abundance: few; j_gene: TRBJ1-1; CDR3aa: CASSEAGRAEAFF; CDR3nt: TGTGCCAGCAGTGAAGCGGGGAGGGCTGAAGCTTTCTTT
d_gene: -; v_gene: TRBV24-1; abundance: few; j_gene: TRBJ1-5; CDR3aa: CATSVAGNQPQHF; CDR3nt: TGTGCCACCAGTGTGGCAGGCAATCAGCCCCAGCATTTT
d_gene: TRBD1; v_gene: TRBV30; abundance: -; j_gene: TRBJ1-2; CDR3aa: CAWSEDRGRYGYTF; CDR3nt: TGTGCCTGGAGTGAGGACAGGGGACGCTATGGCTACACCTTC
d_gene: -; v_gene: TRBV7-9; abundance: -; j_gene: TRBJ1-1; CDR3aa: CASSLDNRVYTEAFF; CDR3nt: TGTGCCAGCAGCTTAGACAACAGGGTGTACACTGAAGCTTTCTTT
d_gene: -; v_gene: TRBV25-1; abundance: -; j_gene: TRBJ1-2; CDR3aa: CASSDLKNYGYTF; CDR3nt: TGTGCCAGCAGTGATCTTAAAAACTATGGCTACACCTTC
d_gene: TRBD2; v_gene: TRBV7-9; abundance: -; j_gene: TRBJ2-7; CDR3aa: CASSPRTSGGPQDEQYF; CDR3nt: TGTGCCAGCAGCCCACGGACTAGCGGGGGCCCCCAGGACGAGCAGTACTTC
d_gene: -; v_gene: TRBV3-1/TRBV3-2; abundance: -; j_gene: TRBJ2-1; CDR3aa: CASSFGGGRNEQFF; CDR3nt: TGTGCCAGCAGCTTTGGGGGGGGCAGGAATGAGCAGTTCTTC
d_gene: TRBD1; v_gene: TRBV5-1; abundance: -; j_gene: TRBJ1-5; CDR3aa: CASSYTTGGQPQHF; CDR3nt: TGCGCCAGCAGCTATACGACAGGGGGACAGCCCCAGCATTTT
d_gene: TRBD1; v_gene: TRBV10-3; abundance: -; j_gene: TRBJ1-2; CDR3aa: CAISDPARGEHYGYTF; CDR3nt: TGTGCCATCAGTGACCCCGCCAGGGGGGAACACTATGGCTACACCTTC
d_gene: -; v_gene: TRBV2; abundance: -; j_gene: TRBJ1-5; CDR3aa: CASSVDRNQPQHF; CDR3nt: TGTGCCAGCAGCGTTGACAGGAATCAGCCCCAGCATTTT
d_gene: TRBD1; v_gene: TRBV3-1/TRBV3-2; abundance: -; j_gene: TRBJ1-5; CDR3aa: CASSTGGGLNQPQHF; CDR3nt: TGTGCCAGCAGCACAGGGGGGGGTCTCAATCAGCCCCAGCATTTT
d_gene: -; v_gene: TRBV19; abundance: -; j_gene: TRBJ1-1; CDR3aa: CASSARDTGTEAFF; CDR3nt: TGTGCCAGTAGTGCTAGGGACACGGGGACTGAAGCTTTCTTT
d_gene: -; v_gene: TRBV28; abundance: -; j_gene: TRBJ1-1; CDR3aa: CASTPGFGEAFF; CDR3nt: TGTGCCAGCACCCCAGGGTTTGGCGAAGCTTTCTTT
d_gene: -; v_gene: TRBV2; abundance: few; j_gene: TRBJ1-2; CDR3aa: CASSESPVGYGYTF; CDR3nt: TGTGCCAGCAGTGAAAGCCCGGTCGGCTATGGCTACACCTTC
d_gene: -; v_gene: TRBV10-2; abundance: -; j_gene: TRBJ1-5; CDR3aa: CASSDNSNQPQHF; CDR3nt: TGCGCCAGCAGTGATAATAGCAATCAGCCCCAGCATTTT